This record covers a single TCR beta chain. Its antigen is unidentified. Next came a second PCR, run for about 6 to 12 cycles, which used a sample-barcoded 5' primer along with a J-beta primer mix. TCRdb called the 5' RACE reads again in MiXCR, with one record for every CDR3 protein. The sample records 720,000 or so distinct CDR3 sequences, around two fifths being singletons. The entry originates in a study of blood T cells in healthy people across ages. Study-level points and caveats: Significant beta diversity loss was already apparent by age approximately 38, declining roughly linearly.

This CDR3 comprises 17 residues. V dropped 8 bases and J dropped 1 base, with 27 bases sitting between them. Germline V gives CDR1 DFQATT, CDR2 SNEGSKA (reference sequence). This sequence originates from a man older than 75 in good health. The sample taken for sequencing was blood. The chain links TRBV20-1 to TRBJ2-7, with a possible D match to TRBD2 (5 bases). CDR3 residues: CSLGRLARAGGSYEQYF. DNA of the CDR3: TGCAGTCTCGGTCGATTAGCGCGAGCCGGTGGGTCCTACGAGCAGTACTTC.